This T cell receptor (beta chain) was sequenced during a study of shared clonotypes between healthy human individuals. Whole-study context: Per donor, CD8 memory used one plate, CD8 naive used two, CD4 memory used three and CD4 naive used three. Study results and limitations: At large depth, rarefaction still showed sorted-subset sequencing to be incomplete. Non-shared clonotypes had lower generation probabilities than clonotypes shared by all four sorted-subset donors.

CDR3 length: 15 amino acids. V was trimmed by 6 bases and J by 2 bases, leaving 17 bases between them. The germline CDR1 and CDR2 sequences are MDHEN and SYDVKM. With regard to this clone: The antigen remains undetermined.

Assay: immunoSEQ multiplex PCR; the TCRdb copy retains only in-frame clones and omits some. The table has roughly 1,500,000 clones, around 98.5% seen once. The source is a young man in good health. The sample was naive CD4+ T cells sorted from blood. Regarding subset: CD45RA+ positively selected. The rearrangement uses TRBV28 and TRBJ2-7, with D perhaps matching TRBD2 (7 bases). The CDR3 loop reads CASRTAGQGAYEQYF. For the CDR3, the DNA is TGTGCCAGCAGGACAGCGGGACAAGGGGCCTACGAGCAGTACTTC.